This TCR beta chain emerged from a study of T cell repertoires in cytomegalovirus infection. Study-wide background: Alongside well-studied HLA-B-restricted CMV epitopes, recently identified HLA-C-restricted CMV epitopes were also used. Public TCR beta signatures were indicative of both CMV infection and a matching HLA type. Study-wide results and caveats: In two of eight donors, the top clonotype was HLA-C-restricted CMV-specific.

Losses at the gene ends were 8 bases for V and 6 bases for J; bases not matched to a gene: 12. CDR1 is MNHEY, CDR2 SMNVEV, per germline (reference sequence). The CDR3 extends over 15 amino acids. Many counts were recorded for this clonotype. Its antigen is not known. TCRdb reanalysed the reads using MiXCR and keeps one entry per CDR3 protein. Of around 710,000 distinct CDR3 sequences listed, 25% to 35% are singletons. This sequence joins TRBV27 and TRBJ2-7, with 11 bases lining up with TRBD1. Sample: cultured CD8+ T cells from PBMCs, taken from culture after CMV antigen stimulation. The sequence was obtained from a human donor in good health (CMV status not recorded). Some clones in this sample may be carry-over from other donors' samples. CDR3: CASCTGGQGACEQYF. CDR3 coding DNA: TGTGCCAGCTGCACCGGCGGACAGGGGGCTTGCGAGCAGTACTTC.